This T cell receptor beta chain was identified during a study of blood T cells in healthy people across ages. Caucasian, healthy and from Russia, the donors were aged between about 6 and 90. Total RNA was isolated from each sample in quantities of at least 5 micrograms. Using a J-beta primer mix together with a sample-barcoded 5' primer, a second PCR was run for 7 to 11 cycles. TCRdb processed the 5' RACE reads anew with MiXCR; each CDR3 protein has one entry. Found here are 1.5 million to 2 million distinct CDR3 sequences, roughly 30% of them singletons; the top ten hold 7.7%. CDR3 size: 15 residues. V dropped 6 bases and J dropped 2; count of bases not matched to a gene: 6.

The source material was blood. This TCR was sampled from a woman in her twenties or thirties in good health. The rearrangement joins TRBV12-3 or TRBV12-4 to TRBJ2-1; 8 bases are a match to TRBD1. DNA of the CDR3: TGTGCCAGCAGACCAGGGGGCAGGACCTACAATGAGCAGTTCTTC. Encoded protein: CASRPGGRTYNEQFF.